Below are 7 T cell receptor beta chains sequenced from a single sample in a study of T cell repertoires in cytomegalovirus infection. TCRdb redid the calling of the reads with MiXCR, one entry per CDR3 protein. The table shows roughly 120,000 distinct CDR3 sequences, with over 25% occurring only once. These TCRs are of unknown antigen specificity. This material consisted of CD8+ T cells from cultured PBMCs, taken from culture after CMV antigen stimulation. Source of these receptors: a human donor in good health (CMV status not recorded). Some clones in this sample may be carry-over from other donors' samples.

The chain carries TRBV5-6 and TRBJ2-7; D may be TRBD1 (6 bases). Trimming pared 5 bases from V and 0 bases from J, leaving 12 bases between. Germline CDR1 and CDR2: SGHDT and YYEEEE. The CDR3 runs 14 residues. As DNA, the CDR3 is TGTGCCAGCAGTCAAGGGGGTAGCTCCTACGAGCAGTACTTC. Its translation is CASSQGGSSYEQYF.

This clonotype was seen repeatedly, ten times or more. V and J are TRBV29-1 and TRBJ1-6; tentative D call: TRBD1 (6 bases). Germline loops: CDR1 SQVTM, CDR2 ANQGSEA. This CDR3 has 13 amino acids. Trimming stripped 6 bases from V and 7 bases from J, with 13 bases between. Written as DNA, the CDR3 is TGCAGCGTGACTACGACAGGCAATTCACCCCTCCACTTT. Translating it yields CSVTTTGNSPLHF.

The V call is TRBV12-5, the J call TRBJ2-1, with no clear D. CDR3 length equals 12 residues. In germline, CDR1 is LGHNT, CDR2 FRNRAP. The V and J ends lost 2 bases and 10 bases respectively, with 9 bases between them. The CDR3 coding sequence is TGTGCTAGTGGTTTGCGGGCCAGGGAGCAGTTCTTC. Translation gives CASGLRAREQFF.

This clonotype is a singleton in its sample. The gene calls are TRBV27 and TRBJ1-6; D might be TRBD1 (6 bases). Germline values: CDR1 MNHEY, CDR2 SMNVEV (reference sequence). Trimming removed 0 bases from V and 9 bases from J, with 12 bases in between. This CDR3 is 15 amino acids long. The CDR3 DNA sequence: TGTGCCAGCAGTTTATCGAGGGGGGGGGGTTCACCCCTCCACTTT. Its protein product is CASSLSRGGGSPLHF.

This clonotype has at least ten counts. The chain joins TRBV6-2 or TRBV6-3 to TRBJ2-3; D is ambiguous. With 0 bases removed from V and 6 bases from J, the gap between germline ends came to 4 bases. There are 12 residues in the CDR3. CDR1 and CDR2 from the germline V gene are MNHEY and SVGEGT. Here the CDR3 reads CASSYSKDTQYF. The CDR3, as DNA: TGTGCCAGCAGTTACTCGAAGGATACGCAGTATTTT.

The gene calls are TRBV6-1 and TRBJ1-1; 7 nucleotides line up with TRBD1. Germline values: CDR1 MNHNS, CDR2 SASEGT. V was clipped by 3 bases and J by 0 bases; unmatched bases: 4. The CDR3 totals 15 residues. This CDR3 is CASSDRGNMNTEAFF. As DNA, the CDR3 is TGTGCCAGCAGTGACAGGGGGAACATGAACACTGAAGCTTTCTTT.

There are a few counts of this clonotype. The gene calls are TRBV20-1 and TRBJ1-1, with D possibly being TRBD1 (6 bases). Germline loops: CDR1 DFQATT, CDR2 SNEGSKA (reference sequence). V lost 3 bases to trimming and J lost 1 base, with 12 bases between them. The CDR3 is 14 amino acids. CDR3 nucleotides: TGCAGTGCTAGCAAGCCACAGGGGAACACTGAAGCTTTCTTT. Translation: CSASKPQGNTEAFF.